The 23 T cell receptor beta chains below come from one sample, sequenced in a study of T-cell memory formation after mild COVID-19. TCRdb analysed the 5' RACE reads with MiXCR anew, one entry per CDR3 protein. Of 400,000 to 500,000 distinct CDR3 sequences listed, around 20% were seen once; the top ten hold roughly 8.4%. Sequenced: PBMCs or a T cell subset sorted from them (not recorded which). Receptor source: an adult woman who had mild COVID-19 (a few samples of this study predate the infection). Cell type and time point are not known.

This clonotype was observed a handful of times. CDR3 in amino acids: CASSLIAGTANYGYTF. The CDR3 coding sequence is TGCGCCAGCAGCTTGATAGCGGGGACGGCTAACTATGGCTACACCTTC. The chain couples TRBV5-1 to TRBJ1-2; a weak D match, TRBD1 (5 bases). Between the trimmed V and J ends, which lost 1 base and 0 bases, there was a span of 13 bases. Germline CDR1 and CDR2: SGHRS and YFSETQ. This CDR3 contains 16 residues.

V is TRBV20-1 and J is TRBJ2-7; 11 nucleotides match TRBD1. Germline trimming cut 0 bases from V and 3 bases from J; bases unmatched to any gene: 7. The CDR3 spans 16 residues. Germline V gene data show CDR1 as DFQATT and CDR2 as SNEGSKA (reference sequence). The CDR3 coding sequence is TGCAGTGCTAGAGAACTAGGGGACAGGGGGATCTACGAGCAGTACTTC. Residues: CSARELGDRGIYEQYF.

This clonotype was counted a few times. The CDR3 sequence: CASSQETVFGGTGELFF. Written as DNA, the CDR3 is TGCGCCAGCAGCCAAGAAACGGTCTTCGGTGGTACCGGGGAGCTGTTTTTT. The chain recombines TRBV4-3 with TRBJ2-2; D uncertain. Germline CDR1 and CDR2: LGHNA and YSLEER. V dropped 0 bases and J dropped 5 bases, with 16 bases sitting between them. This CDR3 has 17 amino acids.

The CDR3 is CASSYAASSNEQFF. The CDR3, as DNA: TGTGCCAGCAGTTATGCGGCTAGCTCCAATGAGCAGTTCTTC. V usage is TRBV6-2 or TRBV6-3 and J usage is TRBJ2-1; D possibly corresponds to TRBD2 (5 bases). Germline CDR1 reads MNHEY; CDR2 reads SVGEGT. Trimming cost V 3 bases and J 6 bases, with 12 bases left between them. This CDR3 is 14 amino acids long.

The V gene is TRBV7-9, the J gene TRBJ1-1; 9 bases are a match to TRBD1. CDR1 is SEHNR and CDR2 is FQNEAQ in the germline V gene (reference sequence). The CDR3 totals 13 residues. V lost 5 bases and J lost 6; bases outside the gene matches: 4. This CDR3 is CASSERQGAEAFF. CDR3 in DNA: TGTGCCAGCAGCGAAAGACAGGGGGCTGAAGCTTTCTTT.

This clonotype was seen a few times. This chain uses TRBV18 with TRBJ1-1, with D maybe TRBD1 (6 bases). The length of the CDR3 is 15 residues. The ends were cut back, 2 bases at V and 4 bases at J, with 14 bases in the middle. Per the germline V gene, CDR1 is KGHSH and CDR2 is LQKENI. The CDR3: CASSPFHRVGTEAFF. The CDR3 nucleotides read TGTGCCAGCTCACCATTCCACAGGGTTGGCACTGAAGCTTTCTTT. Filled out from reference TRBV18 and TRBJ1-1, the complete variable domain reads NAGVMQNPRHLVRRRGQEARLRCSPMKGHSHVYWYRQLPEEGLKFMVYLQKENIIDESGMPKERFSAEFPKEGPSILRIQQVVRGDSAAYFCASSPFHRVGTEAFFGQGTRLTVV.

This clonotype came up a few times. CDR3 bases: TGTGCCAGCAGTAGCCGGACTAGCGGGAAGTATGAGCAGTTCTTC. Translating gives CASSSRTSGKYEQFF. This chain uses TRBV12-3 or TRBV12-4 with TRBJ2-1, with 12 positions matching TRBD2. V was clipped by 5 bases and J by 8 bases; unmatched bases: 7. This CDR3 comprises 15 residues.

This clonotype turned up a few times. The chain has TRBV12-3 or TRBV12-4 and TRBJ1-2; D is perhaps TRBD1 (6 bases). V was pared by 2 bases and J by 7 bases, with 11 bases between. This CDR3 region has 13 residues. The CDR3 is CASSLRGGSGYTF. CDR3 nucleotide sequence: TGTGCCAGCAGTTTAAGGGGGGGGAGTGGCTACACCTTC.

V usage is TRBV5-1 and J usage is TRBJ2-4; maybe TRBD2 (7 bases). The CDR3 is made up of 18 amino acids. Trimming stripped 0 bases from V and 2 bases from J, with 18 bases between. The germline CDR1 and CDR2 sequences are SGHRS and YFSETQ. In DNA, the CDR3 is TGCGCCAGCAGCTTGGGAGGCAGTCGGGGGGCGTCCAAAAACATTCAGTACTTC. It codes for CASSLGGSRGASKNIQYF.

This clonotype was recorded only once. The J gene is TRBJ2-7, the V gene TRBV29-1, with unresolved D. V was trimmed by 4 bases and J by 3 bases, leaving 16 bases between them. This CDR3 is built from 14 residues. Germline V lookup: CDR1 SQVTM, CDR2 ANQGSEA. CDR3 DNA sequence: TGCAGCGTTGGACCCGGCTCACTACACTACGAGCAGTACTTC. Amino acid sequence: CSVGPGSLHYEQYF.

The rearrangement joins TRBV5-1 to TRBJ2-1; 8 positions match TRBD1. The ends lost 3 bases at V and 2 bases at J; junction bases unmatched: 1. Germline assignment: CDR1 SGHRS and CDR2 YFSETQ. CDR3 length: 14 residues. The CDR3 reads CASSWTGPYNEQFF. Written as DNA, the CDR3 is TGCGCCAGCAGCTGGACAGGGCCCTACAATGAGCAGTTCTTC.

The CDR3 nucleotides are TGTGCCAGTAATCGGGGAACAGATACGCAGTATTTT. Translating gives CASNRGTDTQYF. The rearrangement joins TRBV19 to TRBJ2-3, with D tentatively TRBD2 (5 bases). The CDR3 length is 12 residues. The V end lost 7 bases, the J end lost 3 bases, and 8 bases lay between the germline ends. Germline V gene lookup returns CDR1 LNHDA and CDR2 SQIVND (reference sequence).

In its sample, this clonotype was seen a few times. This chain uses TRBV21-1 with TRBJ1-2; TRBD1 is taken as the D call from the table, unchecked against the DNA. TRBV21-1 is a documented pseudogene. This CDR3 is 13 amino acids long. Written as DNA, the CDR3 is TGTGCCAGTACCCCGGACAAAATGCATGGCTACACCTTC. It codes for CASTPDKMHGYTF.

The chain combines TRBV6-2 or TRBV6-3 with TRBJ2-7; D possibly corresponds to TRBD2 (6 bases). The ends were cut back, 8 bases at V and 3 bases at J, with 14 bases in the middle. The length of the CDR3 is 13 residues. Germline V gene data show CDR1 as MNHEY and CDR2 as SVGEGT. The CDR3 bases are TGTGCCAGCCGGAGGGACCGCTACTACGAGCAGTACTTC. Encoded protein: CASRRDRYYEQYF.

J is TRBJ2-7 and V is TRBV20-1; possibly TRBD2 for D (6 bases). Trimming took 1 base from V and 4 from J, leaving 8 bases between them. CDR3 length equals 12 residues. Germline lookup yields CDR1 DFQATT and CDR2 SNEGSKA (reference sequence). The CDR3 sequence is CSARVSGYEQYF. Here the CDR3 DNA reads TGCAGTGCTAGAGTTAGCGGTTACGAGCAGTACTTC.

This clonotype was recorded a few times. The chain joins TRBV24-1 to TRBJ2-6; D is unresolved. Germline lookup yields CDR1 KGHDR and CDR2 SFDVKD. The CDR3 extends over 14 amino acids. Trimming pared 4 bases from V and 1 base from J, leaving 4 bases between. CDR3 in DNA: TGTGCCACCAGTGAAAGGTCTGGGGCCAACGTCCTGACTTTC. Translating it yields CATSERSGANVLTF.

This clonotype was recorded a few times. This rearrangement joins TRBV4-3 to TRBJ2-7; 10 bases match TRBD2. The V gene's germline CDR1 is LGHNA and CDR2 YSLEER. Unmatched junction bases numbered 6, after V lost 0 bases and J lost 4 bases. CDR3 length: 16 amino acids. The CDR3 loop reads CASSQDSASGSYEQYF. CDR3 DNA: TGCGCCAGCAGCCAAGACTCCGCTAGCGGGAGTTACGAGCAGTACTTC.

V gene TRBV13 combines with J gene TRBJ1-1; 9 bases are a match to TRBD1. V lost 5 bases to trimming and J lost 11 bases; unmatched junction nucleotides: 21. Germline CDR1 reads PRHDT; CDR2 reads FYEKMQ (reference sequence). The CDR3 contains 17 residues. Here the CDR3 reads CASSATLGQGINYSAFF. CDR3 bases: TGTGCCAGCAGCGCCACGCTGGGACAGGGTATCAATTACTCCGCTTTCTTT.

This clonotype was seen only a few times. The CDR3 sequence is CATDSNLTGTSPYEQYF. The CDR3 nucleotides read TGTGCCACCGACTCAAATCTAACCGGGACTAGTCCCTACGAGCAGTACTTC. The V call is TRBV12-3 or TRBV12-4, the J call TRBJ2-7, with 8 bases matching TRBD2. V shed 10 bases, J shed 2 bases, and the junction held 19 bases outside the gene matches. The length of the CDR3 is 17 residues.

The sample holds one count of this clonotype. This chain uses TRBV5-6 with TRBJ1-1; D possibly corresponds to TRBD1 (5 bases). Germline CDR1 SGHDT, CDR2 YYEEEE. The germline V and J ends were trimmed by 0 bases and 13 bases, with 13 bases remaining between them. The CDR3 contains 12 residues. Here the CDR3 DNA reads TGTGCCAGCAGCTTGGGACAGCTCGGGGATTTCTTT. It specifies CASSLGQLGDFF. The full variable domain, in which reference TRBV5-6 and TRBJ1-1 provide the parts outside the CDR3, is DAGVTQSPTHLIKTRGQQVTLRCSPKSGHDTVSWYQQALGQGPQFIFQYYEEEERQRGNFPDRFSGHQFPNYSSELNVNALLLGDSALYLCASSLGQLGDFFGQGTRLTVV.

J is TRBJ2-2 and V is TRBV7-9, with 10 bases aligning to TRBD1. The CDR3 loop spans 17 amino acids. From germline, CDR1 is SEHNR and CDR2 FQNEAQ (reference sequence). Trimming removed 5 bases from V and 7 bases from J; junction bases left unmatched: 13. DNA of the CDR3: TGTGCCAGCAGCCCACTCATCGACAGGGGGCGTATCGGGGAGCTGTTTTTT. Its translation: CASSPLIDRGRIGELFF.

The sample holds a few counts of this clonotype. The chain employs TRBV5-1 and TRBJ1-3; D is uncertain. The germline V gene has CDR1 SGHRS and CDR2 YFSETQ. The CDR3 is made up of 14 amino acids. The V and J ends lost 1 base and 4 bases respectively, with 9 bases between them. DNA for the CDR3: TGCGCCAGCAGCTTGTTCAGTTACGGAAACACCATATATTTT. It specifies CASSLFSYGNTIYF.

This clonotype was detected a few times. The rearrangement links TRBV24-1 to TRBJ2-1; possible D gene TRBD1, 5 bases. Between the trimmed V and J ends, which lost 1 base and 5 bases, there was a span of 8 bases. Germline CDR1 is KGHDR and CDR2 is SFDVKD. The CDR3 length is 14 residues. CDR3 DNA: TGTGCCACCAGTGATTTAGACAGAAACAATGAGCAGTTCTTC. Translated, it gives CATSDLDRNNEQFF.